A selection of T cell receptor beta chains follows, all from one sample in a study of T cells expressing NK-cell markers. TCRdb reprocessed the 5' RACE reads and keeps a single row for each CDR3 protein, giving no DNA. This sample's table has about 550,000 distinct CDR3 sequences. The specimen was blood T cells: a sorted CD56 or NKG2C T cell subset, CD4+ or CD8+ T cells, or bulk PBMC T cells (not recorded which). These receptors all come from a man aged 18 to 35 in good health. Each CDR3 is given with its conserved first and last residue.

V	J	CDR3
TRBV29-1	TRBJ1-1	CSVYRGKVNTEAFF
TRBV7-9	TRBJ2-2	CASSLSEVAGELFF
TRBV12-3/TRBV12-4	TRBJ1-6	CASSLEDRVPLHF
TRBV15	TRBJ1-5	CATSNSRYSNQPQHF
TRBV20-1	TRBJ2-1	CSARVPRTDLRGEQFF
TRBV20-1	TRBJ2-1	CSASRIGNEQFF
TRBV7-9	TRBJ2-6	CASSLAGLAGANVLTF
TRBV12-3/TRBV12-4	TRBJ2-5	CASSPWTGEETQYF
TRBV30	TRBJ2-3	CAWSPWLAADTQYF
TRBV6-5	TRBJ2-2	CASSYDRAVRDTGELFF
TRBV12-3/TRBV12-4	TRBJ1-4	CASTPRRNEKLFF
TRBV30	TRBJ1-6	CAWKTALNSPLHF
TRBV5-1	TRBJ2-5	CASSDRLAGGRETQYF
TRBV12-3/TRBV12-4	TRBJ2-2	CASSAGALHLNTGELFF
TRBV5-6	TRBJ2-5	CASSSPRGAGWTQYF
TRBV29-1	TRBJ1-2	CSVEPGRGGYGYTF
TRBV11-2	TRBJ1-4	CASRTGVGEKLFF
TRBV24-1	TRBJ2-1	CATSDPGTGGRYLDEQFF
TRBV4-2	TRBJ1-2	CASSRTVTGLADEHNYGYTF
TRBV4-2	TRBJ1-2	CASSPTSGSGYTF
TRBV12-3/TRBV12-4	TRBJ1-3	CASTTRVSSGNTIYF
TRBV9	TRBJ1-5	CASSVVGGPLNQPQHF
TRBV11-2	TRBJ2-3	CASSFSRGRADTQYF
TRBV27	TRBJ1-1	CASSRRENTEAFF
TRBV6-2/TRBV6-3	TRBJ2-4	CASSYSSRAIAKNIQYF
TRBV12-3/TRBV12-4	TRBJ1-1	CASSGLGQMNTEAFF
TRBV7-8	TRBJ2-3	CASSLVAGGRADTQYF
TRBV3-1	TRBJ1-5	CASSRDRVNQPQHF
TRBV5-1	TRBJ2-1	CASSYGLAGNNNEQFF
TRBV7-2	TRBJ2-7	CASSLMGGEQYF
TRBV7-9	TRBJ2-1	CASSDTGTSQNEQFF
TRBV5-1	TRBJ2-2	CASKLAISTGELFF
TRBV7-2	TRBJ2-1	CASSLDRGTGGNEQFF
TRBV6-1	TRBJ1-5	CASSDGAGGYQPQHF
TRBV10-3	TRBJ2-2	CAISESTAPNTGELFF
TRBV20-1	TRBJ2-5	CSARTSGRVGETQYF
TRBV4-2	TRBJ1-4	CASSQDPQGLTNEKLFF
TRBV10-1	TRBJ1-1	CASSRQGMGEAFF
TRBV15	TRBJ1-3	CATSRDGGAPGNTIYF
TRBV4-2	TRBJ1-3	CASSQEAGGGNTIYF
TRBV12-3/TRBV12-4	TRBJ1-5	CASSPGQLQDQPQHF
TRBV20-1	TRBJ1-6	CSARPGTGSSPLHF
TRBV15	TRBJ1-5	CATTPGGTGGNQPQHF
TRBV18	TRBJ2-3	CASSRREIKDTQYF
TRBV15	TRBJ2-7	CATSRETSSEQYF
TRBV12-5	TRBJ1-1	CATSTGWDTEAFF